Presented here are 19 T cell receptor beta chains from one specimen sequenced in a study of T-cell reconstitution after alpha-beta-depleted transplantation in children. Unique molecular identifiers were incorporated when the TCRbeta library was constructed. MiXCR was run by TCRdb on the PCR reads, yielding one entry per CDR3 protein. The sample consists of fewer than 750,000 distinct CDR3 sequences, roughly 23% of them appearing once. The starting material was PBMCs, mostly from graft donor cells, obtained 360 days after TCRalphabeta/CD19-depleted stem cell transplant. The receptor source for this set is a boy under three years old who had a stem cell transplant for acute myeloid leukemia, so the T cells may come from the graft donor.

This chain uses TRBV4-2 with TRBJ2-5; 7 positions agree with TRBD2. Per germline, CDR1 LGHNA and CDR2 YNFKEQ. The CDR3 consists of 16 residues. J was trimmed by 4 bases and V by 0 bases; bases with no gene match: 8. This CDR3 is CASSQDPPSGVETQYF. CDR3 coding DNA: TGTGCCAGCAGCCAAGATCCCCCTAGCGGAGTAGAGACCCAGTACTTC.

This clonotype was picked up a small number of times. J is TRBJ1-4 and V is TRBV15; no reliable D call. The CDR3 consists of 16 residues. V was cut by 0 bases and J by 5 bases, with 13 bases left in between. Germline CDR1 LNHNV, CDR2 YYDKDF (reference sequence). CDR3: CATSRDAAGRNEKLFF. In nucleotides, the CDR3 is TGTGCCACCAGCAGAGATGCGGCGGGCCGAAATGAAAAACTGTTTTTT.

The chain recombines TRBV12-3 or TRBV12-4 with TRBJ1-5; 10 bases match TRBD1. The ends lost 5 bases at V and 5 bases at J; junction bases unmatched: 0. The CDR3 is made up of 13 amino acids. The CDR3 DNA sequence: TGTGCCAGCAGTGGACAGGGGGATCAGCCCCAGCATTTT. It translates to CASSGQGDQPQHF.

This clonotype was seen repeatedly, ten times or more. CDR3 region: CASSQVGTGHNEQFF. CDR3 nucleotides: TGCGCCAGCAGCCAAGTGGGGACAGGGCACAATGAGCAGTTCTTC. The rearrangement joins TRBV4-3 to TRBJ2-1; TRBD1 matches at 9 bases. Trimming cost V 1 base and J 5 bases; bases outside gene matches: 3. The germline gives CDR1 LGHNA, CDR2 YSLEER. CDR3 length equals 15 residues.

The chain uses TRBV7-8 and TRBJ1-1; D is undetermined. CDR1 is SGHVS, CDR2 FQNEAQ, per germline. This CDR3 comprises 14 residues. The ends were cut back, 2 bases at V and 1 base at J, with 8 bases in the middle. The CDR3 DNA reads as TGTGCCAGCAGCTTAACGCCAGGGAACACTGAAGCTTTCTTT. Translation gives CASSLTPGNTEAFF.

V usage is TRBV11-2 and J usage is TRBJ2-3; 8 bases fit TRBD1. V shed 5 bases, J shed 5 bases, and the junction held 9 bases outside the gene matches. CDR1 SGHAT and CDR2 FQNNGV come from the germline V gene. This CDR3 is 15 amino acids long. CDR3 protein: CASSPPTGAVDTQYF. CDR3 nucleotide sequence: TGTGCCAGCAGCCCCCCGACAGGGGCGGTAGATACGCAGTATTTT. Full variable domain (remainder filled in from reference TRBV11-2 and TRBJ2-3): EAGVAQSPRYKIIEKRQSVAFWCNPISGHATLYWYQQILGQGPKLLIQFQNNGVVDDSQLPKDRFSAERLKGVDSTLKIQPAKLEDSAVYLCASSPPTGAVDTQYFGPGTRLTVL.

This clonotype showed up many times. The chain carries TRBV11-2 and TRBJ1-3, with D maybe TRBD1 (5 bases). Germline-derived CDR1 and CDR2 are SGHAT and FQNNGV. The CDR3 totals 15 residues. Trimming left V 0 bases short and J 8 bases short, with 14 bases between. CDR3 coding DNA: TGTGCCAGCAGCTTAGACGGGACCTGGGCAGACACCATATATTTT. Translating gives CASSLDGTWADTIYF.

The chain couples TRBV6-1 to TRBJ2-1, with 9 bases lining up with TRBD1. CDR1 is MNHNS and CDR2 is SASEGT in the germline V gene. The V and J ends lost 6 bases and 6 bases, in that order; junction bases with no gene match: 9. The length of the CDR3 is 15 residues. The CDR3 nucleotides are TGTGCCAGCAGCAATGGGGACAGGGAGCGCAATGAGCAGTTCTTC. Translated, it gives CASSNGDRERNEQFF.

This clonotype has more than one count but fewer than ten. The rearrangement links TRBV10-3 to TRBJ1-1, with TRBD1 identical over 8 bases. Germline loops: CDR1 ENHRY, CDR2 SYGVKD. The CDR3 covers 15 residues. V dropped 4 bases and J dropped 3; count of bases not matched to a gene: 7. CDR3 bases: TGTGCCATCAGTGGGACAGGGAGAGGGGACACTGAAGCTTTCTTT. Translated, it gives CAISGTGRGDTEAFF.

This clonotype was picked up many times. The J gene is TRBJ2-3, the V gene TRBV12-3 or TRBV12-4, with a possible D match to TRBD2 (6 bases). This CDR3 has 14 residues. Trimming cost V 3 bases and J 2 bases, with 9 bases left between them. The chain's CDR3 is CASSFGGDTDTQYF. CDR3 bases: TGTGCCAGCAGTTTCGGCGGGGACACAGATACGCAGTATTTT.

This clonotype was observed many times. This chain joins TRBV12-3 or TRBV12-4 and TRBJ2-1, with D unclear. V lost 5 bases to trimming and J lost 5 bases, with 7 bases between them. This CDR3 is built from 12 residues. The CDR3 DNA follows: TGTGCCAGCAGTCTGGTGCACAATGAGCAGTTCTTC. Translation gives CASSLVHNEQFF.

This clonotype was observed many times. This chain joins TRBV10-2 and TRBJ1-2; no firm D call. This CDR3 region has 14 residues. Germline V gene data show CDR1 as WSHSY and CDR2 as SAAADI. V lost 7 bases to trimming and J lost 3 bases, with 15 bases between them. The CDR3 sequence: CASKRSGSYYGYTF. The CDR3 DNA reads TGCGCCAGCAAGCGTTCGGGCAGCTACTATGGCTACACCTTC.

This clonotype was seen many times. The chain uses TRBV12-5 and TRBJ2-1, with 8 bases identical to TRBD2. CDR1 and CDR2 (germline): LGHNT, FRNRAP. With V trimmed by 7 bases and J by 0 bases, 2 bases remained unmatched. This CDR3 spans 14 amino acids. This CDR3 is CASARGGSYNEQFF. CDR3 coding DNA: TGTGCTAGTGCCCGGGGGGGCTCCTACAATGAGCAGTTCTTC.

V usage is TRBV7-2 and J usage is TRBJ2-3, with D possibly matching TRBD1 (5 bases). V gave up 5 bases and J gave up 0 bases, with 15 bases separating them. The germline V gene encodes CDR1 SGHTA and CDR2 FQGNSA. CDR3 size: 16 residues. CDR3 nucleotide sequence: TGTGCCAGCAGCACACAACAGGCAACTAGCACAGATACGCAGTATTTT. Translating it yields CASSTQQATSTDTQYF.

V is TRBV29-1 and J is TRBJ1-2; possible D gene TRBD1, 5 bases. Germline V gene sequence: CDR1 SQVTM, CDR2 ANQGSEA. CDR3 length: 17 amino acids. The V end lost 0 bases, the J end lost 0 bases, and 17 bases lay between the germline ends. The CDR3, as DNA: TGCAGCGTTGAAGATCCGCGGTCGGGACGACCTAACTATGGCTACACCTTC. Residues: CSVEDPRSGRPNYGYTF.

V is TRBV4-2 and J is TRBJ2-3, with D unresolved. Germline CDR1 LGHNA, CDR2 YNFKEQ. Trimming shortened V by 4 bases and J by 2 bases, and 10 bases separated the two germline ends. This CDR3 has 14 amino acids. The CDR3 DNA reads TGTGCCAGCAGCCCCCGGGTGTCCACAGATACGCAGTATTTT. This translates into CASSPRVSTDTQYF.

This clonotype was detected a few times. The genes are TRBV12-3 or TRBV12-4 and TRBJ2-5; TRBD2 matches at 7 bases. The length of the CDR3 is 14 residues. The V and J ends lost 7 bases and 5 bases, in that order; junction bases with no gene match: 10. DNA of the CDR3: TGTGCCAGCACTCTTTGGGGGGGAAGGGAGACCCAGTACTTC. Translated, it gives CASTLWGGRETQYF.

This clonotype was seen at least ten times. This chain links TRBV29-1 with TRBJ1-5, with 11 bases lining up with TRBD1. Germline CDR1 SQVTM, CDR2 ANQGSEA. The CDR3 extends over 14 amino acids. V lost 5 bases and J lost 7; bases outside the gene matches: 7. CDR3 residues: CSVLGQGAGQPQHF. In DNA, the CDR3 is TGCAGCGTTCTCGGACAGGGGGCAGGACAGCCCCAGCATTTT.

V gene TRBV12-3 or TRBV12-4 combines with J gene TRBJ2-7; D is unclear. CDR3 length equals 15 residues. The V end was cut by 5 bases, the J end by 7 bases, with 21 bases between. DNA for the CDR3: TGTGCCAGCAGTCTCGAGCCAGATAGGAAATGTGAGCAGTACTTC. Amino acid sequence: CASSLEPDRKCEQYF.